The 18 T cell receptor beta chains listed next were all sequenced from one sample in a study of blood T cell repertoires in COVID-19. Using immunoSEQ multiplex PCR, the repertoire was profiled, and TCRdb retains in-frame clones only, with some absent. The sample has about 120,000 clones, 90% seen once; the top ten hold under 4.5%. Source material: peripheral blood. These receptor sequences come from a woman aged 60-75 years with COVID-19, enrolled during active disease.

This sequence joins TRBV29-1 and TRBJ2-3; 11 bases line up with TRBD2. The V segment lost 5 bases and the J segment 5 bases; nucleotides outside the gene matches: 9. The CDR3 spans 15 residues. Germline V gene sequence: CDR1 SQVTM, CDR2 ANQGSEA. The CDR3 region is CSVQISGGAEDTQYF. The CDR3 DNA follows: TGCAGCGTTCAGATTAGCGGGGGGGCCGAAGATACGCAGTATTTT.

The V gene is TRBV5-1, the J gene TRBJ1-1; D unclear. Trimming stripped 1 base from V and 0 bases from J, with 13 bases between. This CDR3 has 16 residues. Per germline, CDR1 SGHRS and CDR2 YFSETQ. For the CDR3, the DNA is TGCGCCAGCAGCTTGAGATCTGGGGAGGTGAACACTGAAGCTTTCTTT. Its protein product is CASSLRSGEVNTEAFF.

The V and J genes are TRBV5-4 and TRBJ1-1; tentative D call: TRBD1 (5 bases). Between the trimmed V and J ends, which lost 6 bases and 0 bases, there was a span of 12 bases. Per germline, CDR1 SGHNT and CDR2 YYREEE (reference sequence). This CDR3 comprises 14 residues. Here the CDR3 reads CASTVGGMNTEAFF. For the CDR3, the DNA is TGTGCCAGCACGGTTGGGGGGATGAACACTGAAGCTTTCTTT.

The rearrangement joins TRBV20-1 to TRBJ1-5, with D unresolved. V was pared by 3 bases and J by 4 bases, with 13 bases between. Germline V gene data show CDR1 as DFQATT and CDR2 as SNEGSKA (reference sequence). This CDR3 has 14 residues. The CDR3 is CSASLGQLNQPQHF. In nucleotides, the CDR3 is TGCAGTGCTAGTCTTGGGCAGTTGAATCAGCCCCAGCATTTT.

The J gene is TRBJ1-5, the V gene TRBV4-2; 7 bases match TRBD1. The CDR3 consists of 14 residues. With V trimmed by 3 bases and J by 2 bases, 1 base remained unmatched. Germline-derived CDR1 and CDR2 are LGHNA and YNFKEQ. The CDR3 DNA is TGTGCCAGCAGCCAGGGACAGCGCAATCAGCCCCAGCATTTT. Translation gives CASSQGQRNQPQHF.

This chain uses TRBV7-8 with TRBJ1-4; maybe TRBD1 (6 bases). CDR1 and CDR2 from the germline V gene are SGHVS and FQNEAQ. Trimming shortened V by 1 base and J by 10 bases, and 13 bases separated the two germline ends. This CDR3 region has 14 residues. The CDR3 nucleotides read TGTGCCAGCAGCTTAGACAGGGTTGTAGGAAAACTGTTTTTT. It translates to CASSLDRVVGKLFF.

This clone was observed a single time. The chain joins TRBV5-4 to TRBJ1-2, with TRBD1 matching 8 bases. CDR3 length equals 15 residues. Germline assignment: CDR1 SGHNT and CDR2 YYREEE (reference sequence). With 4 bases clipped from V and 7 bases from J, the junction kept 12 bases outside the gene matches. The CDR3 DNA follows: TGTGCCAGCAGCCATGACAGGGGAGGAATGAGTGGCTACACCTTC. Residues: CASSHDRGGMSGYTF.

This clone has just one count. The chain links TRBV18 to TRBJ2-5, with D unresolved. Germline V gives CDR1 KGHSH, CDR2 LQKENI. The V and J ends lost 5 bases and 0 bases respectively, with 7 bases between them. The CDR3 sequence is 13 residues long. Here the CDR3 reads CASSTVHQETQYF. The CDR3 DNA reads TGTGCCAGCTCAACGGTTCACCAAGAGACCCAGTACTTC.

The V gene is TRBV5-8, the J gene TRBJ1-2; possible D gene TRBD1, 6 bases. From germline, CDR1 is SGHTS and CDR2 YDEGEE. The CDR3 length is 14 residues. With 1 base removed from V and 3 bases from J, the gap between germline ends came to 10 bases. Here the CDR3 reads CASSLWGLDYGYTF. For the CDR3, the DNA is TGTGCCAGCAGCTTGTGGGGGCTGGACTATGGCTACACCTTC.

Only one count was recorded for this clone. The V and J genes are TRBV6-6 and TRBJ2-5, with 9 bases identical to TRBD2. There are 15 residues in the CDR3. Germline assignment: CDR1 MNHNY and CDR2 SVGAGI (reference sequence). V lost 6 bases and J lost 2; bases outside the gene matches: 7. For the CDR3, the DNA is TGTGCCAGCAGCCACAAGAGCGGGGGGCAAGAGACCCAGTACTTC. It is translated as CASSHKSGGQETQYF.

The CDR3 nucleotides are TGCGCCAGCAGCCAATACATCGGGAGAGATACGCAGTATTTT. Protein: CASSQYIGRDTQYF. The genes are TRBV4-1 and TRBJ2-3; D is perhaps TRBD2 (6 bases). The CDR3 contains 14 residues. V shed 2 bases and J shed 5 bases, with 11 bases lying between them. Germline assignment: CDR1 MGHRA and CDR2 YSYEKL.

The J gene is TRBJ1-1, the V gene TRBV4-3; maybe TRBD1 (5 bases). The CDR3 totals 14 residues. The V gene lost 4 bases and the J gene lost 4 bases, with 13 bases spanning the gap. Germline V gene sequence: CDR1 LGHNA, CDR2 YSLEER. As DNA, the CDR3 is TGCGCCAGCAGCCGAGACAGATTTGGCACTGAAGCTTTCTTT. It is translated as CASSRDRFGTEAFF.

The chain recombines TRBV2 with TRBJ1-4; D is unresolved. The V gene lost 6 bases and the J gene lost 3 bases, with 11 bases spanning the gap. In germline, CDR1 is SNHLY, CDR2 FYNNEI. The CDR3 loop spans 14 amino acids. The CDR3: CASRNGGSNEKLFF. CDR3 nucleotides: TGTGCCAGCAGAAACGGAGGGTCTAATGAAAAACTGTTTTTT.

CDR3 nucleotide sequence: TGTGCCATCGGGTTTGAGGGGGCCCGTGGCTACACCTTC. Protein sequence: CAIGFEGARGYTF. V is TRBV10-3 and J is TRBJ1-2; 7 bases are shared with TRBD1. Germline V gene data show CDR1 as ENHRY and CDR2 as SYGVKD. V dropped 8 bases and J dropped 7; count of bases not matched to a gene: 10. The length of the CDR3 is 13 residues.

V is TRBV7-2 and J is TRBJ2-4; D is unresolved. Between the trimmed V and J ends, which lost 1 base and 1 base, there was a span of 14 bases. The CDR3 spans 17 residues. Germline V gene lookup returns CDR1 SGHTA and CDR2 FQGNSA. CDR3 in amino acids: CASSLDPLRLAKNIQYF. As DNA, the CDR3 is TGTGCCAGCAGCTTAGACCCCCTCAGGTTGGCCAAAAACATTCAGTACTTC.

DNA for the CDR3: TGTGCCAGCAGTTACGTAGGAGGGCGGTACAATCAGCCCCAGCATTTT. Translation gives CASSYVGGRYNQPQHF. The chain is built from TRBV6-2 or TRBV6-3 and TRBJ1-5; no firm D call. The V gene lost 2 bases and the J gene lost 3 bases, with 14 bases spanning the gap. The CDR3 extends over 16 amino acids. Germline values: CDR1 MNHEY, CDR2 SVGEGT.

This chain connects TRBV11-1 to TRBJ1-2; possibly TRBD1 for D (6 bases). Germline V CDR1 and CDR2: SGHAT, FQDESV (reference sequence). CDR3 length: 13 amino acids. The V end lost 1 base, the J end lost 6 bases, and 9 bases lay between the germline ends. CDR3 sequence reads: CASSLDPGDGYTF. The CDR3 DNA follows: TGTGCCAGCAGCTTAGATCCAGGGGATGGCTACACCTTC.

The chain is built from TRBV6-1 and TRBJ1-2, with a tentative D call TRBD1 (5 bases). V shed 3 bases and J shed 6 bases, with 11 bases lying between them. The CDR3 contains 13 residues. CDR1 and CDR2 (germline): MNHNS, SASEGT. The DNA of the CDR3 is TGTGCCAGCAGTGATGGGGGGTTCAATGGCTACACCTTC. It translates to CASSDGGFNGYTF.